Listed below are T cell receptor beta chains from one sample, sequenced in a study of T cells in narcolepsy. Profiled with immunoSEQ multiplex PCR; TCRdb holds only in-frame clones, not every one. The sample has tens of thousands of clones; 75% to 90% are singletons. Sequenced material: CD45RA- memory CD4+ T cells from PBMCs. The receptors were gathered from a human donor with narcolepsy. Each CDR3 is given with its conserved first and last residue. The D gene is left open where the match is weak. Size values are once, few and many counts, or a class for expanded clones, and some rows have none.

cdr3_length j_call clone_size d_call v_call cdr3_nt cdr3_aa
14 TRBJ1-5 . . TRBV29-1 TGCAGCGTCTCAGGGGAGGAGGGAAATCAGCCCCAGCATTTT CSVSGEEGNQPQHF
15 TRBJ2-1 once . TRBV6-7 TGTGCCAGCAGTTTTAACTATAAAAGGTCCAATGAGCAGTTCTTC CASSFNYKRSNEQFF
11 TRBJ1-1 . . TRBV6-5 TGTGCCAGCAGTTACGGTCGGCGGGCTTTCTTT CASSYGRRAFF
15 TRBJ1-5 . . TRBV5-1 TGCGCCAGCAGCGGATCCGGGACTGGAGGAGAGCCCCAGCATTTT CASSGSGTGGEPQHF
12 TRBJ2-7 . . TRBV29-1 TGCAGCGTTGTATCTAGTTCCCACGAGCAGTACTTC CSVVSSSHEQYF
16 TRBJ2-1 once . TRBV5-1 TGCGCCAGCAGCACAAAGGTCCAGGGGGGCTTCAATGAGCAGTTCTTC CASSTKVQGGFNEQFF
12 TRBJ2-7 . . TRBV10-1 TGCGCCAGGCCGCCACGGTCCTACGAGCAGTACTTC CARPPRSYEQYF
16 TRBJ1-1 . TRBD1 TRBV7-2 TGTGCCAGCAGCTACGAGTTCTGGGACAGGAACACTGAAGCTTTCTTT CASSYEFWDRNTEAFF
18 TRBJ1-4 . TRBD1 TRBV28 TGTGCCAGCAGACCCGGACAGGGGGACCTGGGGACCAATGAAAAACTGTTTTTT CASRPGQGDLGTNEKLFF
12 TRBJ2-7 . . TRBV29-1 TGCAGCGTTGCTGGAGCTGGGGGCGAGCAGTACTTC CSVAGAGGEQYF
15 TRBJ2-3 . . TRBV19 TGTGCCAGTAGTATGTGGTCTGGGGGGACAGATACGCAGTATTTT CASSMWSGGTDTQYF
17 TRBJ1-1 . . TRBV28 TGTGCCAGCAGCTCCAATCGGGACACCCGGCGAAACACTGAAGCTTTCTTT CASSSNRDTRRNTEAFF
21 TRBJ2-3 . . TRBV4-2 TGTGCCAGCAGCCACCCACTCCCGGCGGACGGGGGTTCGCGGAGCACAGATACGCAGTATTTT CASSHPLPADGGSRSTDTQYF
14 TRBJ2-2 . TRBD1 TRBV2 TGTGCCAGCAGTGGGGACAGGAGCACCGGGGAGCTGTTTTTT CASSGDRSTGELFF
13 TRBJ2-6 . . TRBV6-5 TGTGCCAGCAAGGTGTCTGGGGCCAACGTCCTGACTTTC CASKVSGANVLTF
16 TRBJ2-2 . TRBD1 TRBV4-2 TGTGCCAGCAGCCAATCGGGACAGGGAAACACCGGGGAGCTGTTTTTT CASSQSGQGNTGELFF
16 TRBJ2-3 . TRBD2 TRBV12-5 TGTGCTAGTGGTGCGGGACTAGCGGCAAGCACAGATACGCAGTATTTT CASGAGLAASTDTQYF
13 TRBJ2-7 . . TRBV30 TGTGCCTGGACCAGAGAGGGGGGATCCGAGCAGTACTTC CAWTREGGSEQYF
10 TRBJ2-1 . . TRBV29-1 TGCAGCGTTGAGGGTGGTGAGCAGTTCTTC CSVEGGEQFF
16 TRBJ1-4 few TRBD1 TRBV5-4 TGTGCCAGCAGCTTAGGGACGGGACAGGGGTATGAAAAACTGTTTTTT CASSLGTGQGYEKLFF
15 TRBJ2-7 . . TRBV19 TGTGCCAGTAGTATTAGCTGGACCGTAGCCTACGAGCAGTACTTC CASSISWTVAYEQYF
14 TRBJ2-3 . . TRBV4-1 TGCGCCAGCAGCCAACCTACGAGGTCGGATACGCAGTATTTT CASSQPTRSDTQYF
14 TRBJ1-3 . . TRBV29-1 TGCAGCGTAGGACAGTCCAGCTCTGGAAACACCATATATTTT CSVGQSSSGNTIYF
17 TRBJ2-3 . . TRBV5-1 TGCGCCAGCAGCTTGGCGGCGACGGGGGGCAGCACAGATACGCAGTATTTT CASSLAATGGSTDTQYF
15 TRBJ2-3 . . TRBV4-2 TGTGCCAGCAGCCGTGTACCGGGGGACACAGATACGCAGTATTTT CASSRVPGDTDTQYF
12 TRBJ1-2 . . TRBV5-8 TGTGCCAGCAGCTTAGGGCCGGCGGGCTACACCTTC CASSLGPAGYTF
14 TRBJ1-1 . TRBD1 TRBV19 TGTGCCAGTGGTATACAGGGGGCGAACACTGAAGCTTTCTTT CASGIQGANTEAFF
15 TRBJ1-1 . . TRBV7-6 TGTGCCAGCAGCGTCCTCCCCGGTGGGAACACTGAAGCTTTCTTT CASSVLPGGNTEAFF
12 TRBJ1-3 . . TRBV11-2 TGTGCCAGCAGCTTATCCAGAAACACCATATATTTT CASSLSRNTIYF
11 TRBJ2-7 . TRBD1 TRBV7-9 TGTGCCAGCAGCTTAGGACAGGGATTGTACTTC CASSLGQGLYF
14 TRBJ2-3 . . TRBV11-3 TGTGCCAGCAGCGCACCTCCTAGACAGGATACGCAGTATTTT CASSAPPRQDTQYF
12 TRBJ2-5 . TRBD2 TRBV19 TGTGCCAGTCGGGGGGGAAGGGAGACCCAGTACTTC CASRGGRETQYF
15 TRBJ2-3 . TRBD2 TRBV5-1 TGCGCCAGCAGCGCTGGACTAGCCCGCACAGATACGCAGTATTTT CASSAGLARTDTQYF
13 TRBJ2-5 few . TRBV4-1 TGCGCCAGCAGCGTCTCGGTTGGCGAGACCCAGTACTTC CASSVSVGETQYF
15 TRBJ2-7 . . TRBV6-1 TGTGCCAGCAGTGGACAGCGTGTACCTTCCTACGAGCAGTACTTC CASSGQRVPSYEQYF
17 TRBJ2-1 . TRBD1 TRBV11-1 TGTGCCAGCAGCTTAGAGGGGACCGGGACAGGGATCAATGAGCAGTTCTTC CASSLEGTGTGINEQFF
14 TRBJ2-7 . TRBD2 TRBV5-6 TGTGCCAGCAGCCGGACTAGCGGATCCTACGAGCAGTACTTC CASSRTSGSYEQYF
12 TRBJ1-5 few . TRBV29-1 TGCAGCGTTGAGTCCCCGGGTCAGCCCCAGCATTTT CSVESPGQPQHF
13 TRBJ1-4 . . TRBV19 TGTGCCAGTAGTCCGAGGGGGAATGAAAAACTGTTTTTT CASSPRGNEKLFF
13 TRBJ2-3 once . TRBV7-3 TGTGCCAGCAGCTTAACGGGGAGAGATACGCAGTATTTT CASSLTGRDTQYF
15 TRBJ2-1 . . TRBV28 TGTGCCAGCAGTGGGGGACTGAGAAGAAACAATGAGCAGTTCTTC CASSGGLRRNNEQFF
15 TRBJ2-5 . TRBD2 TRBV5-1 TGCGCCAGCAGCCTAGGACTAGCCCTCCAAGAGACCCAGTACTTC CASSLGLALQETQYF
14 TRBJ2-7 few . TRBV5-8 TGTGCCAGCAGCTTTGGTATCTTGAGCTACGAGCAGTACTTC CASSFGILSYEQYF
15 TRBJ2-1 . TRBD2 TRBV5-8 TGTGCCAGCAGCCCCCGACTAGCGGCCTACAATGAGCAGTTCTTC CASSPRLAAYNEQFF
17 TRBJ2-3 . TRBD2 TRBV11-2 TGTGCCAGCAGCTCCAGACTAGCGGGAACTCGCACAGATACGCAGTATTTT CASSSRLAGTRTDTQYF
17 TRBJ2-4 . . TRBV28 TGTGCCAGCAGGGGTCAACCGGGGGATAGGCTTGGGGACATTCAGTACTTC CASRGQPGDRLGDIQYF